Sequencing of this TCR beta chain was carried out in a study of control samples from healthy donors and cancer patients. Libraries were prepared by immunoSEQ multiplex PCR; TCRdb keeps only in-frame clonotypes and omits some of them. This table has 150,000 to 200,000 clones, roughly 88% appearing once. With 6 bases clipped from V and 4 bases from J, the junction kept 18 bases outside the gene matches. The CDR3 loop spans 20 amino acids. CDR1 and CDR2 from the germline V gene are LNHDA and SQIVND (reference sequence). This clone has a single count. V is TRBV19 and J is TRBJ2-3; 14 bases fit TRBD2. The TCR sequence derives from a woman between 25 and 40 years old in good health. Specimen: blood. The CDR3 DNA is TGTGCCAGTAGCAGAACCCCGACACCGACTAGCGGGGGGGCCCCAGATACGCAGTATTTT. Translating it yields CASSRTPTPTSGGAPDTQYF. Based on the CDR3 plus reference TRBV19 and TRBJ2-3, the full variable domain is DGGITQSPKYLFRKEGQNVTLSCEQNLNHDAMYWYRQDPGQGLRLIYYSQIVNDFQKGDIAEGYSVSREKKESFPLTVTSAQKNPTAFYLCASSRTPTPTSGGAPDTQYFGPGTRLTVL.